One sample yielded the 15 T cell receptor beta chains listed below, sequenced in a study of identical twins. TCRdb re-analysed the 5' RACE reads in MiXCR, keeping a single row per CDR3 protein. The sample lists some 1,700,000 distinct CDR3 sequences, 25% to 35% occurring once. The sequencing sample was made of cord blood. Receptors were obtained from a newborn girl in good health.

Of note for this clonotype: This clone may be a read error of a much larger clone one base away. The rearrangement links TRBV29-1 to TRBJ2-4; 7 nucleotides line up with TRBD1. CDR1 SQVTM and CDR2 ANQGSEA come from the germline V gene. V lost 8 bases, J lost 0 bases, and 7 bases stayed unmatched. This CDR3 spans 14 amino acids. This CDR3 reads CSIGTVIAKNIQYF. The CDR3 coding sequence is TGCAGCATAGGGACAGTTATAGCCAAAAACATTCAGTACTTC.

V usage is TRBV7-9 and J usage is TRBJ1-2, with D tentatively TRBD1 (6 bases). This CDR3 is 16 amino acids long. Germline loops: CDR1 SEHNR, CDR2 FQNEAQ (reference sequence). V gave up 5 bases and J gave up 8 bases, with 24 bases separating them. DNA for the CDR3: TGTGCCAGCAGCGCCAGGACAGACGACCGTGTATGGGGCTACACCTTC. Amino acids: CASSARTDDRVWGYTF.

This rearrangement joins TRBV21-1 to TRBJ2-4. TRBV21-1 is a known pseudogene. The CDR3 extends over 14 amino acids. The CDR3 loop is CASGCAGEKNIQYF. In nucleotides, the CDR3 is TGTGCCAGCGGATGCGCAGGCGAAAAAAACATTCAGTACTTC.

This clonotype was seen only a few times. This chain links TRBV24-1 with TRBJ2-2; 8 bases agree with TRBD2. The ends lost 0 bases at V and 4 bases at J; junction bases unmatched: 0. The length of the CDR3 is 15 residues. Germline CDR1 and CDR2: KGHDR and SFDVKD. The CDR3 DNA follows: TGTGCCACCAGTGATTTGCTAGCGGGCACCGGGGAGCTGTTTTTT. Translated, it gives CATSDLLAGTGELFF.

This clonotype was counted between two and nine times. The V call is TRBV30, the J call TRBJ2-7; 7 bases fit TRBD2. This CDR3 has 14 amino acids. The junction had 12 bases not matched to a gene; V was cut back by 8 bases and J by 2 bases. The V gene's germline CDR1 is GTSNPN and CDR2 SVGIG (reference sequence). The CDR3 region has the DNA TGTGCCAGGACCTCCGGGACTACCCCCTACGAGCAGTACTTC. Translating it yields CARTSGTTPYEQYF.

The chain uses TRBV3-1 and TRBJ2-2; D not certain. The CDR3 spans 15 residues. Trimming stripped 3 bases from V and 3 bases from J, with 11 bases between. Per the germline V gene, CDR1 is LGHDT and CDR2 is YNNKEL (reference sequence). DNA of the CDR3: TGTGCCAGCAGCCAGGGCACTTACTACACCGGGGAGCTGTTTTTT. This translates into CASSQGTYYTGELFF.

The chain joins TRBV6-5 to TRBJ2-1; 8 nucleotides match TRBD1. This CDR3 spans 16 amino acids. Germline V lookup: CDR1 MNHEY, CDR2 SVGAGI. Unmatched junction bases numbered 14, after V lost 7 bases and J lost 6 bases. CDR3 region: CASTDRGRTGSNEQFF. In nucleotides, the CDR3 is TGTGCCAGCACAGATAGGGGTCGGACAGGGAGCAATGAGCAGTTCTTC.

This chain joins TRBV20-1 and TRBJ2-5; the D gene is possibly TRBD1 (5 bases). The last part of the DNA fits TRBJ2-7 better; the J call may be wrong. Germline V gives CDR1 DFQATT, CDR2 SNEGSKA (reference sequence). The CDR3 has 11 amino acids. The CDR3: CSAPRVYEQYF. The CDR3 region has the DNA TGCAGTGCCCCCAGGGTTTACGAGCAGTACTTC.

This clonotype has more than one count but fewer than ten. The gene calls are TRBV3-1 and TRBJ2-7; D is unresolved. The CDR3 runs to 15 residues. V was clipped by 1 base and J by 2 bases, with 12 bases between them. Germline V lookup: CDR1 LGHDT, CDR2 YNNKEL (reference sequence). The CDR3 is CASSQGQTVTYEQYF. Here the CDR3 DNA reads TGTGCCAGCAGCCAAGGGCAGACGGTTACCTACGAGCAGTACTTC.

The chain uses TRBV25-1 and TRBJ2-3; the D gene is possibly TRBD1 (5 bases). The CDR3 is 14 residues long. Germline CDR1 is MGHDK and CDR2 is SYGVNS. V lost 6 bases, J lost 4 bases, and 14 bases lay in between. The CDR3 bases are TGTGCCAGCAGCTTGCACCAAGGGGCAGATACGCAGTATTTT. Translating gives CASSLHQGADTQYF.

Ten or more counts support this clonotype. The gene calls are TRBV10-3 and TRBJ2-3, with D possibly being TRBD2 (5 bases). The CDR3 sequence is 11 residues long. Germline V CDR1 and CDR2: ENHRY, SYGVKD. Between the trimmed V and J ends, which lost 6 bases and 4 bases, there was a span of 5 bases. The CDR3 reads CAIRLADTQYF. The CDR3, as DNA: TGTGCCATCAGACTAGCAGATACGCAGTATTTT.

The table lists this clonotype with a few counts. The rearrangement links TRBV4-1 to TRBJ1-2, with D unclear. Germline CDR1 MGHRA, CDR2 YSYEKL. With 1 base removed from V and 1 base from J, the gap between germline ends came to 7 bases. The CDR3 sequence is 14 residues long. In DNA, the CDR3 is TGCGCCAGCAGCCAAGGGACTCTTAACTATGGCTACACCTTC. Translating gives CASSQGTLNYGYTF.

This clonotype was counted between two and nine times. The chain couples TRBV20-1 to TRBJ1-2; no definite D call. Germline assignment: CDR1 DFQATT and CDR2 SNEGSKA (reference sequence). V lost 6 bases to trimming and J lost 5 bases, with 16 bases between them. The CDR3 extends over 13 amino acids. The CDR3 nucleotides are TGCAGTGCCCACCCCTTGAGATGGTATGGCTACACCTTC. Translated: CSAHPLRWYGYTF.

This clonotype came up many times. Its ends do not fully match the called genes, so a read error is possible. The rearrangement joins TRBV5-1 to TRBJ1-1; maybe TRBD1 (6 bases). In germline, CDR1 is SGHRS, CDR2 YFSETQ. This CDR3 is built from 14 residues. The CDR3 loop is CASSFRGLNTEAFF. The CDR3 coding sequence is TGTGCCAGCAGTTTCAGGGGCTTGAACACTGAAGCTTTCTTT.

This chain connects TRBV2 to TRBJ2-3; TRBD1 agrees at 7 bases. Trimming cost V 6 bases and J 1 base; bases outside gene matches: 4. The CDR3 is 14 amino acids. Germline V gene lookup returns CDR1 SNHLY and CDR2 FYNNEI. The CDR3 sequence is CASRAGQGTDTQYF. In nucleotides, the CDR3 is TGTGCCAGCAGGGCCGGACAGGGCACAGATACGCAGTATTTT. Variable domain in full (rest from reference TRBV2 and TRBJ2-3): EPEVTQTPSHQVTQMGQEVILRCVPISNHLYFYWYRQILGQKVEFLVSFYNNEISEKSEIFDDQFSVERPDGSNFTLKIRSTKLEDSAMYFCASRAGQGTDTQYFGPGTRLTVL.